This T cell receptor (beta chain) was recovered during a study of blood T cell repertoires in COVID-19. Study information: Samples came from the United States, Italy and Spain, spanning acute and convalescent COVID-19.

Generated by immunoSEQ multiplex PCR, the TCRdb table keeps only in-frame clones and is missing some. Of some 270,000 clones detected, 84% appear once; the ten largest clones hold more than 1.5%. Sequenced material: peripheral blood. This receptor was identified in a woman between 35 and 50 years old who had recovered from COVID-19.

The CDR3 bases are TGTGCCAGCAGCCAAGACCTAAATCAGCCCCAGCATTTT. This sequence encodes CASSQDLNQPQHF. The rearrangement uses TRBV14 and TRBJ1-5; D remains ambiguous. The CDR3 is made up of 13 amino acids. The V end was cut by 0 bases, the J end by 4 bases, with 4 bases between. Per germline, CDR1 SGHDN and CDR2 FVKESK. Together with reference TRBV14 and TRBJ1-5, the CDR3 gives the full variable domain: EAGVTQFPSHSVIEKGQTVTLRCDPISGHDNLYWYRRVMGKEIKFLLHFVKESKQDESGMPNNRFLAERTGGTYSTLKVQPAELEDSGVYFCASSQDLNQPQHFGDGTRLSIL.